What follows describes a single T cell receptor beta chain. Its antigen is still unknown. This sample is part of a study of T cell responses to AZD1222 COVID-19 vaccine. Whole-study findings and limits: Within unmutated variant regions lay the reported targets of nearly half of spike-specific TCRs.

Using immunoSEQ multiplex PCR, the repertoire was profiled, and TCRdb retains in-frame clones only, with some absent. The table has 150,000 to 200,000 clones, 87% seen once; the top ten hold 2.5% to 3%. V lost 0 bases, J lost 0 bases, and 6 bases lay in between. This CDR3 spans 15 amino acids. Germline V gene data show CDR1 as MNHNS and CDR2 as SASEGT. J is TRBJ2-1 and V is TRBV6-1; D is unresolved. The clonotype originates from an adult in good health. Sequenced here: peripheral blood, sampled on day 0 of MenACWY control vaccination. CDR3 loop: CASSEASSSYNEQFF. The DNA of the CDR3 is TGTGCCAGCAGTGAAGCCTCGAGCTCCTACAATGAGCAGTTCTTC.